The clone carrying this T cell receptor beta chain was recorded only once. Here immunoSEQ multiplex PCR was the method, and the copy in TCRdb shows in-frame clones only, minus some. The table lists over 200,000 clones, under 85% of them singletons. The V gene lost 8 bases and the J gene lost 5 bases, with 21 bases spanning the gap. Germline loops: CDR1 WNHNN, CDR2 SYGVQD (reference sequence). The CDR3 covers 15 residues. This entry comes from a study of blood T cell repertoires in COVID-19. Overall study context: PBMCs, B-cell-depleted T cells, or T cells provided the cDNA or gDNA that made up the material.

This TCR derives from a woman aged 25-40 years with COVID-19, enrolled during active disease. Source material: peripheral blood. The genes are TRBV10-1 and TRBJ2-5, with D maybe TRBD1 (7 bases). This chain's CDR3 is CASAGAQGGGETQYF. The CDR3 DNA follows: TGCGCCAGCGCAGGGGCTCAGGGGGGCGGCGAGACCCAGTACTTC.